Listed below are T cell receptor beta chains from one sample, sequenced in a study of T-cell reconstitution after alpha-beta-depleted transplantation in children. From the PCR reads, TCRdb called clonotypes with MiXCR, one entry per CDR3 protein. The table has 100,000 to 120,000 distinct CDR3 sequences, under 13% seen once. The sequencing here drew on PBMCs from the stem cell graft donor, taken from the stem cell graft. The source of these receptors is a human donor who donated a stem cell graft to a child with acute lymphoblastic leukemia. Each CDR3 is given with its conserved first and last residue. The D gene is left open where the match is weak. Rows give clone size only sometimes, using once, few, many, or a class for an expanded clone.

DNA: TGTGCCAGCAGTTCGACAGGGATCACCTACGAGCAGTACTTC
CDR3: CASSSTGITYEQYF
J: TRBJ2-7
size: many
V: TRBV6-5
D: TRBD1

DNA: TGCGCCAGCAGCTTGGACGGGCGGGTAAATCAGCCCCAGCATTTT
CDR3: CASSLDGRVNQPQHF
J: TRBJ1-5
size: many
V: TRBV5-1
D: -

DNA: TGTGCCAGCAGTTACTCAGGGAACTATGGCTACACCTTC
CDR3: CASSYSGNYGYTF
J: TRBJ1-2
size: many
V: TRBV6-5
D: -

DNA: TGTGCCAGCACCCATTCAGGACAGCCGGGCCGTTATATTATGAACACTGAAGCTTTCTTT
CDR3: CASTHSGQPGRYIMNTEAFF
J: TRBJ1-1
size: many
V: TRBV12-3/TRBV12-4
D: -

DNA: TGTGCCAGCAGTTCCTCGGGACTAGCGGGGTTCGTCGATACGCAGTATTTT
CDR3: CASSSSGLAGFVDTQYF
J: TRBJ2-3
size: many
V: TRBV12-3/TRBV12-4
D: TRBD2

DNA: TGTGCCAGCAGCGGTCGGGGTGCCGGGACTAGCGGGGCTAACACCGGGGAGCTGTTTTTT
CDR3: CASSGRGAGTSGANTGELFF
J: TRBJ2-2
size: few
V: TRBV6-2/TRBV6-3
D: TRBD2

DNA: TGTGCCAGCAGTCAACAGGGGGAAAAGACCCAGTACTTC
CDR3: CASSQQGEKTQYF
J: TRBJ2-5
size: many
V: TRBV12-3/TRBV12-4
D: TRBD1

DNA: TGTGCCAGCAAACCGGGACAGGGGAAGAAGACCCAGTACTTC
CDR3: CASKPGQGKKTQYF
J: TRBJ2-5
size: many
V: TRBV12-3/TRBV12-4
D: TRBD1

DNA: TGTGCCAGCAGGCGGGACAGGGCCCCCTATGGCTACACCTTC
CDR3: CASRRDRAPYGYTF
J: TRBJ1-2
size: many
V: TRBV12-3/TRBV12-4
D: TRBD1

DNA: TGTGCCAGCTCACCAGGGACAGGGGACACCGGGGAGCTGTTTTTT
CDR3: CASSPGTGDTGELFF
J: TRBJ2-2
size: many
V: TRBV18
D: TRBD1

DNA: TGCAGTGCTAGACCCCAAAAAGCGGGGGGACGCTACAATGAGCAGTTCTTC
CDR3: CSARPQKAGGRYNEQFF
J: TRBJ2-1
size: many
V: TRBV20-1
D: TRBD2

DNA: TGTGCCAGCAGCTTAGTGGGCGACACCGGGGAGCTGTTTTTT
CDR3: CASSLVGDTGELFF
J: TRBJ2-2
size: many
V: TRBV7-6
D: -

DNA: TGTGCCAGTAGAAACAACATGAACACTGAAGCTTTCTTT
CDR3: CASRNNMNTEAFF
J: TRBJ1-1
size: many
V: TRBV19
D: -

DNA: TGTGCCTGGAGTATAATACAGGGGACTGAAGCTTTCTTT
CDR3: CAWSIIQGTEAFF
J: TRBJ1-1
size: many
V: TRBV30
D: TRBD1

DNA: TGTGCCAGCAGCCTGGACAGAACCTACGAGCAGTACTTC
CDR3: CASSLDRTYEQYF
J: TRBJ2-7
size: many
V: TRBV16
D: -

DNA: TGCAGTGCTAGTCCTAGCACAGATACGCAGTATTTT
CDR3: CSASPSTDTQYF
J: TRBJ2-3
size: few
V: TRBV20-1
D: -

DNA: TGCGCCAGCAAAACCGGGACCCCGAGCACAGATACGCAGTATTTT
CDR3: CASKTGTPSTDTQYF
J: TRBJ2-3
size: -
V: TRBV5-1
D: -

DNA: TGTGCCAGCAGCTTATCTAGCGGGAGGGTCAATGAGCAGTTCTTC
CDR3: CASSLSSGRVNEQFF
J: TRBJ2-1
size: many
V: TRBV7-3
D: TRBD2

DNA: TGTGCCAGCAGTTTATCGGGGGGCAGGGTACACGAGCAGTACTTC
CDR3: CASSLSGGRVHEQYF
J: TRBJ2-7
size: many
V: TRBV27
D: -

DNA: TGTGCCAGTAGTATCGTTCGGAGTGGGACCGGGGAGCTGTTTTTT
CDR3: CASSIVRSGTGELFF
J: TRBJ2-2
size: -
V: TRBV19
D: -

DNA: TGTGCCTGGAGTGTGAGCAGGGTGAAAAATGGCAATCAGCCCCAGCATTTT
CDR3: CAWSVSRVKNGNQPQHF
J: TRBJ1-5
size: -
V: TRBV30
D: -

DNA: TGTGCCAGCACCCTGACAGGGGGGAACACTGAAGCTTTCTTT
CDR3: CASTLTGGNTEAFF
J: TRBJ1-1
size: many
V: TRBV12-3/TRBV12-4
D: TRBD1

DNA: TGTGCCAGCAGCTTATGGGAGGGAGCCTACAATGAGCAGTTCTTC
CDR3: CASSLWEGAYNEQFF
J: TRBJ2-1
size: many
V: TRBV7-3
D: TRBD2

DNA: TGTGCCAGCAGTCCCGGGACATCGTATGGCTACACCTTC
CDR3: CASSPGTSYGYTF
J: TRBJ1-2
size: -
V: TRBV27
D: -

DNA: TGCAGTGCTAGAGCCCGAGGGCGCAACTCCACAGATACGCAGTATTTT
CDR3: CSARARGRNSTDTQYF
J: TRBJ2-3
size: many
V: TRBV20-1
D: -

DNA: TGTGCCAGCAGTTTACAGCGGGAGTTCAATGAGCAGTTCTTC
CDR3: CASSLQREFNEQFF
J: TRBJ2-1
size: many
V: TRBV12-3/TRBV12-4
D: TRBD2

DNA: TGTGCCAGCAGCCTAAACTTAGAGACCCAGTACTTC
CDR3: CASSLNLETQYF
J: TRBJ2-5
size: many
V: TRBV7-9
D: -

DNA: TGCGCCAGCAGCTTGGCCGATCAGGGTGTGGAAAAACTGTTTTTT
CDR3: CASSLADQGVEKLFF
J: TRBJ1-4
size: many
V: TRBV5-1
D: -

DNA: TGCAGTGCTAGCCTTTTCCTACAGGGCAATAAGCCCCAGCATTTT
CDR3: CSASLFLQGNKPQHF
J: TRBJ1-5
size: few
V: TRBV20-1
D: -

DNA: TGTGCCAGTAGTATGGGGCAGGGTGGCAATTCACCCCTCCACTTT
CDR3: CASSMGQGGNSPLHF
J: TRBJ1-6
size: many
V: TRBV19
D: -

DNA: TGTGCCAGCAGCTCGCTAGGGGATATGTGGGCAGGGGCCACTGAAGCTTTCTTT
CDR3: CASSSLGDMWAGATEAFF
J: TRBJ1-1
size: many
V: TRBV11-1
D: -

DNA: TGTGCCAGCAGTTTAGCGCGGGGGACTAGCACAGATACGCAGTATTTT
CDR3: CASSLARGTSTDTQYF
J: TRBJ2-3
size: few
V: TRBV12-3/TRBV12-4
D: TRBD2

DNA: TGCGCCAGCAGCTTAACTTGGCCTAGCACAGATACGCAGTATTTT
CDR3: CASSLTWPSTDTQYF
J: TRBJ2-3
size: many
V: TRBV5-1
D: -

DNA: TGTGCCAGCAGTTCTCTTACGGGACGGGTCTTCTACGAGCAGTACTTC
CDR3: CASSSLTGRVFYEQYF
J: TRBJ2-7
size: many
V: TRBV12-3/TRBV12-4
D: -

DNA: TGCGCCAGCAGCTTGGAGGCAGGCAGTGGCTACACCTTC
CDR3: CASSLEAGSGYTF
J: TRBJ1-2
size: -
V: TRBV5-1
D: -

DNA: TGTGCCAGCACGTACTTGACAGGGCATGAGCAGTTCTTC
CDR3: CASTYLTGHEQFF
J: TRBJ2-1
size: many
V: TRBV5-5
D: TRBD1

DNA: TGCAGTGCTAGAGGCGGGAGGGCCGCCTACGAGCAGTACTTC
CDR3: CSARGGRAAYEQYF
J: TRBJ2-7
size: many
V: TRBV20-1
D: TRBD2

DNA: TGTGCCAGCAGTTTCGGGACAGGGGACACTGAAGCTTTCTTT
CDR3: CASSFGTGDTEAFF
J: TRBJ1-1
size: many
V: TRBV27
D: TRBD1

DNA: TGTGCCAGCAGTGAATTTAAGGGGTTTATGAACAATGAGCAGTTCTTC
CDR3: CASSEFKGFMNNEQFF
J: TRBJ2-1
size: many
V: TRBV25-1
D: -

DNA: TGCAGTGCACAGAGAGGAGCGGGGGTCACAGATACGCAGTATTTT
CDR3: CSAQRGAGVTDTQYF
J: TRBJ2-3
size: many
V: TRBV20-1
D: TRBD2

DNA: TGCGCCAGCAGTGATACGGGACTAGCGGCTTACAATGAGCAGTTCTTC
CDR3: CASSDTGLAAYNEQFF
J: TRBJ2-1
size: many
V: TRBV10-2
D: TRBD2

DNA: TGCAGTGCTAGAGGTTTTTTGGGGACTGGGAAAAACACTGAAGCTTTCTTT
CDR3: CSARGFLGTGKNTEAFF
J: TRBJ1-1
size: many
V: TRBV20-1
D: -

DNA: TGTGCCAGCAGGCCGCTCTCTGGAAACACCATATATTTT
CDR3: CASRPLSGNTIYF
J: TRBJ1-3
size: many
V: TRBV12-3/TRBV12-4
D: -

DNA: TGTGCCTGGAGTGGGTCGAACACCGGGGAGCTGTTTTTT
CDR3: CAWSGSNTGELFF
J: TRBJ2-2
size: few
V: TRBV30
D: -

DNA: TGTGCCAGCAGTGACTCGGACAACACTGAAGCTTTCTTT
CDR3: CASSDSDNTEAFF
J: TRBJ1-1
size: many
V: TRBV6-4
D: -

DNA: TGTGCCAGCAGCCAAGGACGAGGGGCAGATACGCAGTATTTT
CDR3: CASSQGRGADTQYF
J: TRBJ2-3
size: many
V: TRBV3-1
D: -

DNA: TGCAGTGCTAGAGGAGGAGGGGGAAGCTCACCCCTCCACTTT
CDR3: CSARGGGGSSPLHF
J: TRBJ1-6
size: many
V: TRBV20-1
D: -

DNA: TGTGCCAGCAGGTGGGGGAATCAGCCCCAGCATTTT
CDR3: CASRWGNQPQHF
J: TRBJ1-5
size: many
V: TRBV5-8
D: -

DNA: TGCGCCAGCAGCCAAGATAAGCTATCCGAGCAGTACTTC
CDR3: CASSQDKLSEQYF
J: TRBJ2-7
size: many
V: TRBV4-3
D: -

DNA: TGCGCCAGCAGCTTAGGTAGGGGGCCTAGCTCCTACGAGCAGTACTTC
CDR3: CASSLGRGPSSYEQYF
J: TRBJ2-7
size: many
V: TRBV5-1
D: TRBD1

DNA: TGCGCCAGCAGCCGAGACAGGGGGCGCACGGAGACCCAGTACTTC
CDR3: CASSRDRGRTETQYF
J: TRBJ2-5
size: many
V: TRBV5-1
D: TRBD1

DNA: TGTGCCAGCAGCTTAGTTTCCGAGCGAGAGCAGTACTTC
CDR3: CASSLVSEREQYF
J: TRBJ2-7
size: many
V: TRBV7-6
D: -